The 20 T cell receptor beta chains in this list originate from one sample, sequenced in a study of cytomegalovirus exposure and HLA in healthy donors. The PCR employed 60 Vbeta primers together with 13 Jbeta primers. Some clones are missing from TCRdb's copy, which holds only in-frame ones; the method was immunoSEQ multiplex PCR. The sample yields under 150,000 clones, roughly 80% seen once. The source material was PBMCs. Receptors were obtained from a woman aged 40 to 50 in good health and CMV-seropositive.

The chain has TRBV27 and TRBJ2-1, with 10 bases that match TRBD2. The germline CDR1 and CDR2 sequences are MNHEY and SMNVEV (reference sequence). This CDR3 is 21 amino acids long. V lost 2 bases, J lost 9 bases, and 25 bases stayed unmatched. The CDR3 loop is CASSLRRGTGGHSGRNGEQFF. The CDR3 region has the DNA TGTGCCAGCAGTTTAAGGCGGGGTACAGGGGGTCATAGCGGGAGGAATGGTGAGCAGTTCTTC.

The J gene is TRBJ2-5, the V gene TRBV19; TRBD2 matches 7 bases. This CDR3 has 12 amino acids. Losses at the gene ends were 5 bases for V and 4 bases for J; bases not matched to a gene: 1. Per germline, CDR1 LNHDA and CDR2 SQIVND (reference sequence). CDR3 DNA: TGTGCCAGTAGTTTAGCGGGAGAGACCCAGTACTTC. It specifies CASSLAGETQYF. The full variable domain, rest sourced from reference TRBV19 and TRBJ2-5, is DGGITQSPKYLFRKEGQNVTLSCEQNLNHDAMYWYRQDPGQGLRLIYYSQIVNDFQKGDIAEGYSVSREKKESFPLTVTSAQKNPTAFYLCASSLAGETQYFGPGTRLLVL.

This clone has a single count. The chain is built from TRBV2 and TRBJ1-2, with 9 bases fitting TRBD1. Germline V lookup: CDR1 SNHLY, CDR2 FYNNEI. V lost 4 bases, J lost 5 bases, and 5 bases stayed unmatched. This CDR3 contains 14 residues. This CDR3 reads CASSVGTGQYGYTF. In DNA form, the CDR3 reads TGTGCCAGCAGTGTAGGGACAGGGCAATATGGCTACACCTTC.

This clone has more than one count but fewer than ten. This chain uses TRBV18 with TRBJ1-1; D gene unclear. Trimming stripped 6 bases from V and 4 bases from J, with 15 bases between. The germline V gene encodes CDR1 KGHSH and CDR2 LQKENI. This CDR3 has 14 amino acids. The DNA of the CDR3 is TGTGCCAGCTCCCCGGTCCAGTGGAGCACTGAAGCTTTCTTT. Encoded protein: CASSPVQWSTEAFF.

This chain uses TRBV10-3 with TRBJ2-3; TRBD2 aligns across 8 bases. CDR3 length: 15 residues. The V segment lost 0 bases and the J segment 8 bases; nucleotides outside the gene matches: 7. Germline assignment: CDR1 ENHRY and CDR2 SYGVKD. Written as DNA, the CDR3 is TGTGCCATCAGTGAGTCCCGGGGGGGGCCGGGTACGCAGTATTTT. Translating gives CAISESRGGPGTQYF.

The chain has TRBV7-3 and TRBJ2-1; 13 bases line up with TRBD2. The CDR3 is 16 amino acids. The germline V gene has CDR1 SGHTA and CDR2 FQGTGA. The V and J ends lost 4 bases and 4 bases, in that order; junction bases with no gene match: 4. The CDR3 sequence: CASSSLTSGRYNEQFF. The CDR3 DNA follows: TGTGCCAGCAGCTCCCTGACTAGCGGGAGGTACAATGAGCAGTTCTTC. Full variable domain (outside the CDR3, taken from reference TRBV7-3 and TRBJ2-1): GAGVSQTPSNKVTEKGKYVELRCDPISGHTALYWYRQSLGQGPEFLIYFQGTGAADDSGLPNDRFFAVRPEGSVSTLKIQRTERGDSAVYLCASSSLTSGRYNEQFFGPGTRLTVL.

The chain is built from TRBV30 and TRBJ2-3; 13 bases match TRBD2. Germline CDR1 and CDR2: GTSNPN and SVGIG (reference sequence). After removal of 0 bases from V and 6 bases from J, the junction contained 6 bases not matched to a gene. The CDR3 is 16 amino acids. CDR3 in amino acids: CAWSVLAGGPVDTQYF. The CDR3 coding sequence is TGTGCCTGGAGTGTACTAGCGGGGGGGCCAGTGGATACGCAGTATTTT.

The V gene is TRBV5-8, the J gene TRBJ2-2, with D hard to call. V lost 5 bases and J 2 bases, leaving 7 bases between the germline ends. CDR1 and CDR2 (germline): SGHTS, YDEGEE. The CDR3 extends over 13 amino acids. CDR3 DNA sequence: TGTGCCAGCAGTCATCTAAACACCGGGGAGCTGTTTTTT. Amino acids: CASSHLNTGELFF.

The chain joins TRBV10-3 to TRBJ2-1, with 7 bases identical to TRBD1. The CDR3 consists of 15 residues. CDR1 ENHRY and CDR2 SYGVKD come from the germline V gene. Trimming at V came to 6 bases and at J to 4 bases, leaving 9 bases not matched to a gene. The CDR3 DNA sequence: TGTGCCATCAGCGACCGGGACAGCTTTTACAATGAGCAGTTCTTC. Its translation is CAISDRDSFYNEQFF.

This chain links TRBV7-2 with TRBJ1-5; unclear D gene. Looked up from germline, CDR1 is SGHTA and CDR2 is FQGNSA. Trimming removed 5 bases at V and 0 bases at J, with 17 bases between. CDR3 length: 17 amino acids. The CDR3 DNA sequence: TGTGCCAGCAGCCCGAGTCGACCGACAAGTAGCAATCAGCCCCAGCATTTT. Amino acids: CASSPSRPTSSNQPQHF.

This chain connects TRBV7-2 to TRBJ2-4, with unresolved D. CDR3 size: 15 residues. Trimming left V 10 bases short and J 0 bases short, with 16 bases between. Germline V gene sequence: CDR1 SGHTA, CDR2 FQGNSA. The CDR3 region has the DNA TGTGCCACCCAGCTGGCTAGAGCAGCCAAAAACATTCAGTACTTC. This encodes CATQLARAAKNIQYF.

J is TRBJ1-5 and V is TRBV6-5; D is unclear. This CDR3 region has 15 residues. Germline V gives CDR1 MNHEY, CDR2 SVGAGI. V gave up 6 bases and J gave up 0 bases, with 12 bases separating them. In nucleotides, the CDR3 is TGTGCCAGCAGGGTCGGGGTATATAGCAATCAGCCCCAGCATTTT. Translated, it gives CASRVGVYSNQPQHF.

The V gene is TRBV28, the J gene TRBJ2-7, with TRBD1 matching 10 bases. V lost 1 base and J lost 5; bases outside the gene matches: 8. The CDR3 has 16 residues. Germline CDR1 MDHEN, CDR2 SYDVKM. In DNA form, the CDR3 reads TGTGCCAGCAGTTTATTGAAGGGCGGGACAGGGGACGAGCAGTACTTC. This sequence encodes CASSLLKGGTGDEQYF.

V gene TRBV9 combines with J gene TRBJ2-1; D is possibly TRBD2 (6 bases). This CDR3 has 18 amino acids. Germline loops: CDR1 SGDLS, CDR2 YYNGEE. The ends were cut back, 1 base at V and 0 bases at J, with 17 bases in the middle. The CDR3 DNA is TGTGCCAGCAGCGTACCAAGACTAGGCCCGAACTCCTACAATGAGCAGTTCTTC. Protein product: CASSVPRLGPNSYNEQFF. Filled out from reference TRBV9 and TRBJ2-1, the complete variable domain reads DSGVTQTPKHLITATGQRVTLRCSPRSGDLSVYWYQQSLDQGLQFLIQYYNGEERAKGNILERFSAQQFPDLHSELNLSSLELGDSALYFCASSVPRLGPNSYNEQFFGPGTRLTVL.

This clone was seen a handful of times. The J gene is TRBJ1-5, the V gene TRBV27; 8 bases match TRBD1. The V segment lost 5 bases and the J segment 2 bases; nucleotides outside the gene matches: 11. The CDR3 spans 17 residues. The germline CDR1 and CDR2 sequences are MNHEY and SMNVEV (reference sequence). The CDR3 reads CASSDRQGIFGNQPQHF. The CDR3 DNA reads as TGTGCCAGCAGTGATCGACAGGGGATATTTGGCAATCAGCCCCAGCATTTT.

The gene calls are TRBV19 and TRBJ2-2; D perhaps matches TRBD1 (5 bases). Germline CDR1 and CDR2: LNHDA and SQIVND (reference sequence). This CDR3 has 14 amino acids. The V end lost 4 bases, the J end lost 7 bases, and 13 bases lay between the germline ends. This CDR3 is CASSRTRVGGELFF. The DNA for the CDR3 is TGTGCCAGTAGTAGAACCAGGGTGGGCGGGGAGCTGTTTTTT.

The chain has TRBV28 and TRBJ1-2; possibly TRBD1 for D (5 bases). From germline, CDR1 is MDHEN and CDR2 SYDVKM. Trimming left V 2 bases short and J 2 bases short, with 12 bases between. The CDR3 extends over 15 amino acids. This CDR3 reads CASSLVGGVNYGYTF. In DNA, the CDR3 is TGTGCCAGCAGTTTAGTTGGGGGGGTAAACTATGGCTACACCTTC.

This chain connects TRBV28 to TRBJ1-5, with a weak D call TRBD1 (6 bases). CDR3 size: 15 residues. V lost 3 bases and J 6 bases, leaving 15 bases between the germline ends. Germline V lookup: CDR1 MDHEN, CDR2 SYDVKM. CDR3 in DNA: TGTGCCAGCAGTTTGCGGGGGGCCGGGGGTCAGCCCCAGCATTTT. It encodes CASSLRGAGGQPQHF.

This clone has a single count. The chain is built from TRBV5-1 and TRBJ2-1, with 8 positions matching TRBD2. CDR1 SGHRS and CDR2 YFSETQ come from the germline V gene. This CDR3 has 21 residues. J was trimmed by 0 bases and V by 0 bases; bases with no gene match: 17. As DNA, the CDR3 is TGCGCCAGCAGCTTGGAATTGGACGGTCTAGCGGGTTTGAGCTCCTACAATGAGCAGTTCTTC. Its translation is CASSLELDGLAGLSSYNEQFF.

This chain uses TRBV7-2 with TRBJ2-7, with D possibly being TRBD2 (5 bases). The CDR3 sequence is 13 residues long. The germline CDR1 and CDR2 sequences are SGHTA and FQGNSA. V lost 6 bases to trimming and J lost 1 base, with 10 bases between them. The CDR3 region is CASSRDYSYEQYF. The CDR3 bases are TGTGCCAGCAGTCGTGACTATTCCTACGAGCAGTACTTC.